This entry describes one T cell receptor beta chain. Its target is unknown. Profiled with immunoSEQ multiplex PCR; TCRdb holds only in-frame clones, not every one. The table includes under 750,000 clones, 72% detected once. The sample comes from a study of shared clonotypes between healthy human individuals. Overall study findings and caveats: Naive subsets usually exceeded memory subsets in estimated richness. Non-shared clonotypes had lower generation probabilities than those shared by all four donors.

The length of the CDR3 is 15 residues. Material for sequencing was memory CD4+ T cells sorted from blood. Subset noted: CD45RA-negative fraction. The TCR originated in a woman aged 25 to 39 in good health. The chain uses TRBV21-1 and TRBJ2-5; the D segment call TRBD2 is taken from the table without a DNA check. TRBV21-1 is given as a pseudogene. The CDR3 protein is CASSKDKRAEGTQYF. The CDR3 DNA follows: TGTGCCAGCAGCAAAGACAAGAGGGCAGAGGGGACCCAGTACTTC.